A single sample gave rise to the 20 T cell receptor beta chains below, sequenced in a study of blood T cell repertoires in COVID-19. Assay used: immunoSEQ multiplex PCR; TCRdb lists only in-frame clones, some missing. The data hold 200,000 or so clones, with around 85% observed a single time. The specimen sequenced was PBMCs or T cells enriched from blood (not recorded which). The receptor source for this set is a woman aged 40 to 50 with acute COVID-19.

The CDR3 sequence: CASSHPYTETQYF. CDR3 bases: TGTGCCAGCAGCCACCCTTACACGGAGACCCAGTACTTC. V usage is TRBV11-3 and J usage is TRBJ2-5; D is undetermined. The CDR3 loop spans 13 amino acids. Trimming took 5 bases from V and 5 from J, leaving 12 bases between them. Germline loops: CDR1 SGHNT, CDR2 YENEEA.

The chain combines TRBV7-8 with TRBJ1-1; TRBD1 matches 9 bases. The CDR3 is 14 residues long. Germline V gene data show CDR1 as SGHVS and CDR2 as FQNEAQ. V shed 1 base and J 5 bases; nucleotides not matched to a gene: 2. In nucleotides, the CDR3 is TGTGCCAGCAGCTTAGGGACAGGGGCAACTGAAGCTTTCTTT. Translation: CASSLGTGATEAFF.

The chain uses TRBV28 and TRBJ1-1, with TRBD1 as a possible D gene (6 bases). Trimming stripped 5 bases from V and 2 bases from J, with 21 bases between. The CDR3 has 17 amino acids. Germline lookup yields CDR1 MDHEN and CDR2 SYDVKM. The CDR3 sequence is CASSGRQAVRVNTEAFF. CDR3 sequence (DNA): TGTGCCAGCAGTGGCAGACAGGCAGTCCGAGTTAACACTGAAGCTTTCTTT.

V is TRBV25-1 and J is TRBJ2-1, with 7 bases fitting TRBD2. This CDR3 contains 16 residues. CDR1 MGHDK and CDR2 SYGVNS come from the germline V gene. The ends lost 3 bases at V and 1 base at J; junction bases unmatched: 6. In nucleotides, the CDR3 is TGTGCCAGCAGTGACTGGCGGGAGTGGTCCTACAATGAGCAGTTCTTC. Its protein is CASSDWREWSYNEQFF.

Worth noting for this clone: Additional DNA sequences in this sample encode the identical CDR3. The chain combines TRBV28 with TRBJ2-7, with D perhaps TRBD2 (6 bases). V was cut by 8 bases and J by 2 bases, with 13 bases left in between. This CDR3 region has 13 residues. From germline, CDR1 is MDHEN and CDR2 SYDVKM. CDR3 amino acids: CASRRGGAYEQYF. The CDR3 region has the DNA TGTGCCAGCCGTAGGGGAGGCGCCTACGAGCAGTACTTC.

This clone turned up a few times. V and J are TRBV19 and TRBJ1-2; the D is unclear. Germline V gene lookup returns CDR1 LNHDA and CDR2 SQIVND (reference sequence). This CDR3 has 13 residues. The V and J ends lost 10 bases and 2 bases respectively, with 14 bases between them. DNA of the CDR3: TGTGCCACTCAAAAACAGTTCAACTATGGCTACACCTTC. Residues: CATQKQFNYGYTF.

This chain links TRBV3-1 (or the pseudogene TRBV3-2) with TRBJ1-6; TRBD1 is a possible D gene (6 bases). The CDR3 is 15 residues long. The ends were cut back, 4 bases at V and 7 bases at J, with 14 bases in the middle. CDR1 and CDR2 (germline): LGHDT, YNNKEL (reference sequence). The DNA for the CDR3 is TGTGCCAGCAGCCCCTACCGGACAGAGAATTCACCCCTCCACTTT. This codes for CASSPYRTENSPLHF.

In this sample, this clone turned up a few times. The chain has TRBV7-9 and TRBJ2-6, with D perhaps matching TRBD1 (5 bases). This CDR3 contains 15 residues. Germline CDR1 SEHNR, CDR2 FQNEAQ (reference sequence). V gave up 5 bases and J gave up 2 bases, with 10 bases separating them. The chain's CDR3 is CASSPGQAGANVLTF. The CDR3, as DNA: TGTGCCAGCAGCCCAGGGCAGGCTGGGGCCAACGTCCTGACTTTC.

CDR3 amino acids: CASSFYRQTYEQYF. The CDR3 coding sequence is TGTGCCAGCAGCTTTTATCGCCAGACCTACGAGCAGTACTTC. The chain links TRBV7-9 to TRBJ2-7; D not certain. Germline V gene data show CDR1 as SEHNR and CDR2 as FQNEAQ (reference sequence). The CDR3 covers 14 residues. Between the trimmed V and J ends, which lost 3 bases and 2 bases, there was a span of 11 bases. The complete variable domain, with remaining parts taken from reference TRBV7-9 and TRBJ2-7, reads DTGVSQNPRHKITKRGQNVTFRCDPISEHNRLYWYRQTLGQGPEFLTYFQNEAQLEKSRLLSDRFSAERPKGSFSTLEIQRTEQGDSAMYLCASSFYRQTYEQYFGPGTRLTVT.

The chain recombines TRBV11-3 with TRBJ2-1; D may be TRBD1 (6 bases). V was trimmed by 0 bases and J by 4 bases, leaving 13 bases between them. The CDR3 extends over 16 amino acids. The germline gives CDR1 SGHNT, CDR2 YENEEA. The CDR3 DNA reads TGTGCCAGCAGCTTAGATGGAAGCAGGGGTTACAATGAGCAGTTCTTC. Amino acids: CASSLDGSRGYNEQFF.

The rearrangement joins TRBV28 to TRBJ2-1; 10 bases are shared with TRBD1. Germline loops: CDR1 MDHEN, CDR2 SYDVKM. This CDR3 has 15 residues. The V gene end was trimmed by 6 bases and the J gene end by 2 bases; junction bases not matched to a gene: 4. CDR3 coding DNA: TGTGCCAGCAGGGGAGGGACAGGGGCCTACAATGAGCAGTTCTTC. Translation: CASRGGTGAYNEQFF.

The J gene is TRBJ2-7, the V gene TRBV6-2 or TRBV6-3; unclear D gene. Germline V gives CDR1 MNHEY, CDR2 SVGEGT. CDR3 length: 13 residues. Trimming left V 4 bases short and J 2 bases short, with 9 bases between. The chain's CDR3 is CASSLQPTYEQYF. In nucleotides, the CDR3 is TGTGCCAGCAGTTTACAGCCTACCTACGAGCAGTACTTC.

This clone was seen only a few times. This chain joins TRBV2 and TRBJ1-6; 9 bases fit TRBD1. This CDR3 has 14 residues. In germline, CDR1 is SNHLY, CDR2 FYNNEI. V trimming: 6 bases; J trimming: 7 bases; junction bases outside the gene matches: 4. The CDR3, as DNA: TGTGCCAGCAGGAGACAGGGGGTGAATTCACCCCTCCACTTT. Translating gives CASRRQGVNSPLHF. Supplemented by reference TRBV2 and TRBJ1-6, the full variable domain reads EPEVTQTPSHQVTQMGQEVILRCVPISNHLYFYWYRQILGQKVEFLVSFYNNEISEKSEIFDDQFSVERPDGSNFTLKIRSTKLEDSAMYFCASRRQGVNSPLHFGNGTRLTVT.

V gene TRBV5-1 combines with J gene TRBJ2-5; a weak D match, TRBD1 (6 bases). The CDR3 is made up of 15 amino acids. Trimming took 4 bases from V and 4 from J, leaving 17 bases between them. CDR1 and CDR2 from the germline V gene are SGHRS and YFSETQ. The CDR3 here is CASSTTTGTRETQYF. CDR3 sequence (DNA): TGCGCCAGCAGCACAACGACAGGTACAAGAGAGACCCAGTACTTC.

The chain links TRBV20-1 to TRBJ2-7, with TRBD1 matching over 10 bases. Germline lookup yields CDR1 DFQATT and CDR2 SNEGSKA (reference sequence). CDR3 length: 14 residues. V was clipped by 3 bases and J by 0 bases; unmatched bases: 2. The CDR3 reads CSASWDRGSYEQYF. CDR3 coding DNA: TGCAGTGCTAGTTGGGACAGGGGCTCCTACGAGCAGTACTTC.

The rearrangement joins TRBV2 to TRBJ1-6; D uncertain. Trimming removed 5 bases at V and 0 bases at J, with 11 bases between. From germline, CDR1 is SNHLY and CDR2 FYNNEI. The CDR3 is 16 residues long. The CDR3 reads CASSSTGFSYNSPLHF. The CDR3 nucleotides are TGTGCCAGCAGTTCGACGGGGTTCTCCTATAATTCACCCCTCCACTTT.

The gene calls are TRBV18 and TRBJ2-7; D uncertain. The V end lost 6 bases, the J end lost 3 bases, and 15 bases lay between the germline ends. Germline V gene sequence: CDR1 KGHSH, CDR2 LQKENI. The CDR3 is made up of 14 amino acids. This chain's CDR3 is CASSLQAEIYEQYF. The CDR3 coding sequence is TGTGCCAGCTCCCTCCAGGCTGAGATCTACGAGCAGTACTTC. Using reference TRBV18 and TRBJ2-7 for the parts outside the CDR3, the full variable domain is NAGVMQNPRHLVRRRGQEARLRCSPMKGHSHVYWYRQLPEEGLKFMVYLQKENIIDESGMPKERFSAEFPKEGPSILRIQQVVRGDSAAYFCASSLQAEIYEQYFGPGTRLTVT.

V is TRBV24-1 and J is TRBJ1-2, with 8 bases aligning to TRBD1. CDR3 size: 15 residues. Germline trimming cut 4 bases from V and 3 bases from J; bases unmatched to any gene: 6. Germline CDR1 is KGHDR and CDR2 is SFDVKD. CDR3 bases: TGTGCCACCAGTGAAGCAGGGGGCGCAGACTATGGCTACACCTTC. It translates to CATSEAGGADYGYTF.

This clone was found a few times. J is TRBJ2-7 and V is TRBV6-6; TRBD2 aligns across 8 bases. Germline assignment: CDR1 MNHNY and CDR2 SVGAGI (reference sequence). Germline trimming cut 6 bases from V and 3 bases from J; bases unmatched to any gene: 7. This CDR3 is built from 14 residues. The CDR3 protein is CASSLAGLLYEQYF. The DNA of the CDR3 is TGTGCCAGCAGCTTAGCGGGACTCCTCTACGAGCAGTACTTC.

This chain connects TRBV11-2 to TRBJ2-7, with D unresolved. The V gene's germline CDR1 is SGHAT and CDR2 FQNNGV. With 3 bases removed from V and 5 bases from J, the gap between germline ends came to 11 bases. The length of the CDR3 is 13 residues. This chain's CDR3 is CASSFRPTHEQYF. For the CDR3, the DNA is TGTGCCAGCAGCTTCAGGCCAACCCACGAGCAGTACTTC.